The 7 T cell receptor beta chains listed next were all sequenced from one sample in a study of blood T cells in healthy people across ages (dated by TCRdb to about 2015). The receptor library was made with 5' RACE. These reads were obtained on an Illumina HiSeq 2500. A second roughly 6 to 12 cycle PCR used a sample-barcoded 5' primer and a J-beta primer mix. TCRdb passed the public sequencing reads through fastp at Q25 and MiXCR, retaining productive beta sequences. One record per CDR3 amino acid sequence lists the most common genes and DNA. In this sample the table shows some 940,000 distinct CDR3 sequences, about 28% of which occur a single time. About a tenth of the sample lies in the top ten. These data were likewise used in another study, on T cells of mothers and their children.

Sample: blood. These receptors were obtained from a woman aged 35 to 49 in good health.

This clonotype has at least ten counts. The rearrangement uses TRBV7-9 and TRBJ2-7; D perhaps matches TRBD1 (5 bases). CDR1 and CDR2 (germline): SEHNR, FQNEAQ (reference sequence). V lost 6 bases to trimming and J lost 0 bases, with 9 bases between them. The CDR3 sequence is 13 residues long. The CDR3 loop reads CASRFDSSYEQYF. The CDR3 DNA is TGTGCCAGCAGATTCGACAGCTCCTACGAGCAGTACTTC.

This clonotype was observed many times. The J gene is TRBJ1-2, the V gene TRBV28; possible D gene TRBD1, 5 bases. V dropped 7 bases and J dropped 7 bases, with 22 bases sitting between them. CDR1 is MDHEN and CDR2 is SYDVKM in the germline V gene. This CDR3 spans 15 amino acids. Here the CDR3 reads CASTSAGSGAGGYTF. CDR3 coding DNA: TGTGCCAGCACCTCGGCGGGCAGTGGGGCCGGTGGCTACACCTTC.

In its sample, this clonotype was seen many times. The V gene is TRBV5-6, the J gene TRBJ2-5, with 9 bases fitting TRBD1. The V gene's germline CDR1 is SGHDT and CDR2 YYEEEE. CDR3 length: 15 residues. V lost 4 bases and J lost 2; bases outside the gene matches: 6. Here the CDR3 reads CASSRPGTGQETQYF. In DNA, the CDR3 is TGTGCCAGCAGCAGACCCGGGACAGGGCAAGAGACCCAGTACTTC.

This sequence joins TRBV28 and TRBJ1-5, with a tentative D call TRBD1 (6 bases). The CDR3 has 16 residues. V was cut by 3 bases and J by 0 bases, with 12 bases left in between. Germline loops: CDR1 MDHEN, CDR2 SYDVKM. CDR3 DNA sequence: TGTGCCAGCAGTTTTTCGGGACACTATAGCAATCAGCCCCAGCATTTT. Its protein is CASSFSGHYSNQPQHF.

The chain combines TRBV20-1 with TRBJ2-4, with unresolved D. Germline V CDR1 and CDR2: DFQATT, SNEGSKA (reference sequence). This CDR3 is 13 amino acids long. Trimming took 3 bases from V and 7 from J, leaving 13 bases between them. In DNA form, the CDR3 reads TGCAGTGCTAGGGCCAGCTTAGGGAACATTCAGTACTTC. Protein: CSARASLGNIQYF.

The chain employs TRBV7-9 and TRBJ2-3; 9 bases fit TRBD2. CDR1 is SEHNR, CDR2 FQNEAQ, per germline (reference sequence). Losses at the gene ends were 5 bases for V and 2 bases for J; bases not matched to a gene: 8. This CDR3 contains 16 residues. The CDR3 coding sequence is TGTGCCAGCAGCGCCCGACTAGCGGAACTCACAGATACGCAGTATTTT. Encoded protein: CASSARLAELTDTQYF.

The sample holds a few counts of this clonotype. V is TRBV5-5 and J is TRBJ1-2, with D unclear. CDR1 is SGHKS, CDR2 YYEKEE, per germline (reference sequence). The CDR3 is made up of 15 amino acids. V lost 4 bases and J lost 2, with 15 bases in between. The CDR3 DNA reads as TGTGCCAGCAGCCGGGAGGGCCGTGAAAACTATGGCTACACCTTC. It yields the protein CASSREGRENYGYTF.